The present entry profiles one T cell receptor (beta chain) with its context. Its antigen remains unidentified. This sample is part of a study of shared clonotypes between healthy human individuals. Overall study context: Those who served as donors were a couple of women and a few men between the ages of 18 and 49.

Whole-study results and caveats: Unshared clonotypes carried lower generation probabilities than those common to all four donors.

CDR3 length: 15 residues. The V and J ends lost 6 bases and 3 bases respectively, with 17 bases between them. The germline V gene has CDR1 LNHDA and CDR2 SQIVND (reference sequence). Researchers partitioned CD4+ cells into CD45RA+ naive and CD45RA-negative memory subsets. Tens of thousands of T cell genomes, or roughly 200 ng DNA, went into the sorted-subset replicate PCRs. Profiling relied on immunoSEQ multiplex PCR, and the TCRdb table lists in-frame clones only, not all of them. The sample lists about 700,000 clones; around 67% were seen once. The source material was memory CD4+ T cells sorted from blood. Described subset: CD45RA-negative fraction. The rearrangement joins TRBV19 to TRBJ1-1; D is unclear. The TCR comes from a woman aged 25 to 39 in good health. The CDR3 nucleotides are TGTGCCAGTAGGGGGTCGAGGTTGCGGGACACTGAAGCTTTCTTT. This sequence encodes CASRGSRLRDTEAFF.